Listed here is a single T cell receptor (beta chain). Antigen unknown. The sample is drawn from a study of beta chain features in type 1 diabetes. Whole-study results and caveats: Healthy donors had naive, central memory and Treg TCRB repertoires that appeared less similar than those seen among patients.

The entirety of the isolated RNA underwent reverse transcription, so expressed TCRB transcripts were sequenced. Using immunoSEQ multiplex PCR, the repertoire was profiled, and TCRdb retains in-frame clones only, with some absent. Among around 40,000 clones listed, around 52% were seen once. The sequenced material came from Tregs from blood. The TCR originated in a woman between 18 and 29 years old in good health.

The CDR3 here is CASSPPGTDTQYF. The DNA of the CDR3 is TGTGCCAGCTCACCTCCAGGCACAGATACGCAGTATTTT. J is TRBJ2-3 and V is TRBV18, with D hard to call. The CDR3 has 13 residues. The V end lost 3 bases, the J end lost 1 base, and 5 bases lay between the germline ends. Germline CDR1 and CDR2: KGHSH and LQKENI.